One sample yielded the 13 T cell receptor beta chains listed below, sequenced in a study of cytomegalovirus exposure and HLA in healthy donors. PCR primers comprised 60 Vbeta and 13 Jbeta primers. Libraries were prepared by immunoSEQ multiplex PCR; TCRdb keeps only in-frame clonotypes and omits some of them. The sample yields 180,000 or so clones, 75% to 90% seen once. Material: PBMCs. These receptors came from a woman aged 45 to 65 in good health and CMV-seropositive.

The chain couples TRBV6-6 to TRBJ1-5; D unclear. V lost 2 bases, J lost 2 bases, and 7 bases lay in between. Germline loops: CDR1 MNHNY, CDR2 SVGAGI (reference sequence). CDR3 length equals 14 residues. CDR3 sequence reads: CASSYLEGNQPQHF. The CDR3 DNA follows: TGTGCCAGCAGTTACCTAGAGGGCAATCAGCCCCAGCATTTT.

The chain couples TRBV7-9 to TRBJ2-7; D is perhaps TRBD2 (6 bases). CDR1 is SEHNR and CDR2 is FQNEAQ in the germline V gene (reference sequence). The V end lost 1 base, the J end lost 11 bases, and 15 bases lay between the germline ends. This CDR3 spans 13 amino acids. In DNA form, the CDR3 reads TGTGCCAGCAGCTTAGTTAAGGAGGGAGTAAAGTACTTC. Translated: CASSLVKEGVKYF.

This chain joins TRBV29-1 and TRBJ2-1; 9 bases agree with TRBD2. Germline V gives CDR1 SQVTM, CDR2 ANQGSEA. The CDR3 is 13 residues long. J was trimmed by 4 bases and V by 7 bases; bases with no gene match: 5. The CDR3 protein is CSARTSDYNEQFF. CDR3 nucleotide sequence: TGCAGCGCCCGGACTAGCGATTACAATGAGCAGTTCTTC.

The V call is TRBV5-1, the J call TRBJ2-7; 11 positions agree with TRBD2. The CDR3 has 15 residues. CDR1 is SGHRS, CDR2 YFSETQ, per germline. Trimming took 2 bases from V and 5 from J; bases not matched to a gene: 6. DNA for the CDR3: TGCGCCAGCAGCTTAACTAGCGGGGGTCCAAACGAGCAGTACTTC. Its protein product is CASSLTSGGPNEQYF. Full variable domain (outside the CDR3, taken from reference TRBV5-1 and TRBJ2-7): KAGVTQTPRYLIKTRGQQVTLSCSPISGHRSVSWYQQTPGQGLQFLFEYFSETQRNKGNFPGRFSGRQFSNSRSEMNVSTLELGDSALYLCASSLTSGGPNEQYFGPGTRLTVT.

The rearrangement links TRBV4-3 to TRBJ2-7, with 7 bases matching TRBD1. Looked up from germline, CDR1 is LGHNA and CDR2 is YSLEER. Germline trimming cut 2 bases from V and 5 bases from J; bases unmatched to any gene: 18. This CDR3 contains 18 residues. The CDR3: CASSQKRAGVTGSNEQYF. DNA of the CDR3: TGCGCCAGCAGCCAAAAGAGGGCCGGGGTGACAGGGAGCAACGAGCAGTACTTC.

V gene TRBV5-5 combines with J gene TRBJ2-2; the match to TRBD2 covers 8 bases. Per germline, CDR1 SGHKS and CDR2 YYEKEE (reference sequence). Trimming at V came to 0 bases and at J to 12 bases, leaving 10 bases not matched to a gene. The CDR3 spans 15 residues. CDR3: CASSLGPGGERKLFF. In DNA, the CDR3 is TGTGCCAGCAGCTTGGGTCCGGGAGGGGAAAGGAAGCTGTTTTTT. The full variable domain, in which reference TRBV5-5 and TRBJ2-2 provide the parts outside the CDR3, is DAGVTQSPTHLIKTRGQQVTLRCSPISGHKSVSWYQQVLGQGPQFIFQYYEKEERGRGNFPDRFSARQFPNYSSELNVNALLLGDSALYLCASSLGPGGERKLFFGEGSRLTVL.

The CDR3 loop is CASSLGGSNSYNEQFF. For the CDR3, the DNA is TGTGCCAGCAGCTTAGGCGGCTCAAACTCCTACAATGAGCAGTTCTTC. J is TRBJ2-1 and V is TRBV7-2; D call uncertain. Germline loops: CDR1 SGHTA, CDR2 FQGNSA. Trimming shortened V by 1 base and J by 0 bases, and 10 bases separated the two germline ends. This CDR3 comprises 16 residues.

The chain uses TRBV7-2 and TRBJ2-3, with D possibly matching TRBD1 (6 bases). The CDR3 has 13 amino acids. The V and J ends lost 6 bases and 8 bases respectively, with 15 bases between them. Germline CDR1 and CDR2: SGHTA and FQGNSA. CDR3: CASRDRRLGTQYF. The CDR3 DNA follows: TGTGCCAGCAGGGACAGACGCTTAGGTACGCAGTATTTT.

This clone was counted a few times. The CDR3 DNA is TGTGCCAGCCGTCCGGTAGGAGGTGGGGAGACCCAGTACTTC. It yields the protein CASRPVGGGETQYF. The chain couples TRBV19 to TRBJ2-5; weak D call: TRBD2 (5 bases). CDR3 length: 14 amino acids. Germline CDR1 LNHDA, CDR2 SQIVND (reference sequence). Trimming stripped 9 bases from V and 5 bases from J, with 19 bases between.

The V gene is TRBV6-5, the J gene TRBJ1-2; D ambiguous. CDR1 MNHEY and CDR2 SVGAGI come from the germline V gene. Trimming cost V 10 bases and J 0 bases, with 6 bases left between them. This CDR3 is 11 amino acids long. The CDR3 is CATVSNYGYTF. The CDR3 nucleotides read TGTGCCACCGTCTCTAACTATGGCTACACCTTC.

This chain uses TRBV7-9 with TRBJ2-1, with D possibly matching TRBD2 (6 bases). This CDR3 has 16 residues. V was cut by 5 bases and J by 9 bases, with 23 bases left in between. Germline CDR1 and CDR2: SEHNR and FQNEAQ (reference sequence). CDR3: CASSPLSVLAPSEQFF. CDR3 DNA sequence: TGTGCCAGCAGCCCCCTTAGTGTACTAGCCCCTAGTGAGCAGTTCTTC.

The rearrangement joins TRBV11-2 to TRBJ1-1; 7 bases agree with TRBD1. The CDR3 runs to 13 residues. The V segment lost 6 bases and the J segment 3 bases; nucleotides outside the gene matches: 4. Germline CDR1 SGHAT, CDR2 FQNNGV. The CDR3 nucleotides are TGTGCCAGCAGTAGGGGGACAGACACTGAAGCTTTCTTT. This translates into CASSRGTDTEAFF.

The chain has TRBV7-9 and TRBJ1-6; TRBD1 agrees at 11 bases. V lost 8 bases to trimming and J lost 8 bases; unmatched junction nucleotides: 8. Per the germline V gene, CDR1 is SEHNR and CDR2 is FQNEAQ (reference sequence). CDR3 length equals 15 residues. The CDR3 here is CASALAGQGDSPLHF. Here the CDR3 DNA reads TGTGCCAGCGCATTAGCGGGACAGGGGGATTCACCCCTCCACTTT.